This T cell receptor (beta chain) stems from a study of blood T cell repertoires in COVID-19. Study in general: Some COVID-19 samples were acute and others convalescent; all came from the United States, Italy and Spain. PBMCs, B-cell-depleted T cells, or T cells provided the cDNA or gDNA that made up the material.

In the authors' methods: Estimated nucleated cell counts came from reference gene primer amplification. Measured with immunoSEQ multiplex PCR; TCRdb has only the in-frame clones, and not every one. V, J and clone size reflect that table, while D and trimming were determined from the DNA. This table holds approximately 26,000 clones, around 90% found once. Trimming left V 0 bases short and J 0 bases short, with 13 bases between. CDR1 is SGHRS, CDR2 YFSETQ, per germline. The CDR3 consists of 16 residues. The V gene is TRBV5-1, the J gene TRBJ2-7, with D possibly being TRBD2 (5 bases). The source is a woman aged 55-69 years with active COVID-19. The sample comprised peripheral blood. The CDR3 here is CASSLATGIISYEQYF. The CDR3, as DNA: TGCGCCAGCAGCTTGGCCACGGGGATAATCTCCTACGAGCAGTACTTC. Complete variable domain (other parts from reference TRBV5-1 and TRBJ2-7): KAGVTQTPRYLIKTRGQQVTLSCSPISGHRSVSWYQQTPGQGLQFLFEYFSETQRNKGNFPGRFSGRQFSNSRSEMNVSTLELGDSALYLCASSLATGIISYEQYFGPGTRLTVT.